The clone carrying this T cell receptor (beta chain) came up many times. No antigen is known for it. The V gene's germline CDR1 is LGHNA and CDR2 YSLEER. The ends were cut back, 4 bases at V and 0 bases at J, with 12 bases in the middle. The CDR3 length is 15 residues. Unique molecular identifiers were added to individual cDNA molecules. TCRdb re-analysed the 5' RACE reads in MiXCR, keeping a single row per CDR3 protein. The sample includes about 35,000 distinct CDR3 sequences, around 5.1% of them seen just once. This sample is drawn from a study of early T cells in non-severe SARS-CoV-2 infection. Study information: Sequencing of unsorted whole blood was done on bulk RNA, leaving chains unpaired.

Points from the study as a whole: Reliance on VDJdb matching favored anti-spike CD8 responses; private and CD4 specificities were missed.

The V call is TRBV4-3, the J call TRBJ1-1; D possibly corresponds to TRBD1 (6 bases). This receptor was identified in an adult who was a healthcare worker with PCR-confirmed SARS-CoV-2 infection or an uninfected control (not recorded which). The source was whole blood, collected at baseline. The CDR3 loop is CASSRTDSLNTEAFF. Here the CDR3 DNA reads TGCGCCAGCAGCCGGACAGACAGCCTGAACACTGAAGCTTTCTTT.